This TCR beta chain was sequenced during a study of spatial heterogeneity in lung cancer. General study points: The study found that expanded intratumoral alpha and beta TCR counts tracked tumor mutation counts.

MiXCR, run by TCRdb on the 5' RACE reads, gives a single entry per CDR3 protein. The sample consists of approximately 8,000 distinct CDR3 sequences, 8.2% of them appearing once. This clonotype was seen many times. Its specificity is not known. Germline V lookup: CDR1 SGHRS, CDR2 YFSETQ. The V and J ends lost 0 bases and 3 bases respectively, with 6 bases between them. The CDR3 is made up of 13 amino acids. As for time point: sample taken at primary tumor resection. TCRs were sequenced from unsorted whole RNA of tumor, nontumor lung or PBMC. The sequences come from lung tumor tissue, collected at surgery. The rearrangement joins TRBV5-1 to TRBJ1-1; D is uncertain. The TCR sequence derives from a male donor with early-stage non-small cell lung cancer. The CDR3 sequence: CASSLVSDTEAFF. DNA of the CDR3: TGCGCCAGCAGCTTGGTTAGCGACACTGAAGCTTTCTTT. The full variable domain, its missing parts supplied by reference TRBV5-1 and TRBJ1-1, is KAGVTQTPRYLIKTRGQQVTLSCSPISGHRSVSWYQQTPGQGLQFLFEYFSETQRNKGNFPGRFSGRQFSNSRSEMNVSTLELGDSALYLCASSLVSDTEAFFGQGTRLTVV.